The T cell receptor beta chain under discussion was sequenced for a study of chemoradiotherapy in HPV16-positive cancers. Method: immunoSEQ multiplex PCR; TCRdb's copy keeps in-frame clones and lacks some. The table lists roughly 8,400 clones, less than 75% of them singletons. The study, taken as a whole, reports: Candidate HPV-specific clones and E7-related TCR motifs grew in tumor during treatment. Better recurrence-free survival went with HPV-responsive T-cell expansion in HPV16-positive patients.

Germline V gives CDR1 SNHLY, CDR2 FYNNEI. V lost 8 bases and J lost 2, with 12 bases in between. The CDR3 loop spans 14 amino acids. Points on this clone: Its antigen is not known.

The V gene is TRBV2, the J gene TRBJ2-2; D is possibly TRBD2 (6 bases). This sample was obtained from a patient who underwent chemoradiotherapy. The clonotype originates from a human donor with HPV-associated anogenital cancer. The CDR3 is CASSGTFNTGELFF. CDR3 sequence (DNA): TGTGCCAGCTCCGGGACTTTTAACACCGGGGAGCTGTTTTTT.